The 7 T cell receptor beta chains below come from one sample, sequenced in a study of T cells in Graves' hyperthyroidism and ophthalmopathy. The TCR beta CDR3 regions underwent amplification using RNA transcripts as the source. TCR CDR3 regions were first amplified by RT-PCR with HTBI primers. MiXCR, run by TCRdb on the multiplex PCR reads, gives a single entry per CDR3 protein. Of roughly 280,000 distinct CDR3 sequences in the sample, 15% to 20% were seen once. Source material: blood. Every receptor here comes from a woman aged 55 to 70 with Graves' ophthalmopathy.

The chain uses TRBV5-1 and TRBJ2-5; perhaps TRBD2 as D (5 bases). The CDR3 loop spans 13 amino acids. Trimming cost V 2 bases and J 5 bases, with 10 bases left between them. CDR1 SGHRS and CDR2 YFSETQ come from the germline V gene. The CDR3 loop reads CASSFGVSETQYF. The CDR3 DNA reads as TGCGCCAGCAGCTTCGGGGTATCCGAGACCCAGTACTTC. The full variable domain, rest sourced from reference TRBV5-1 and TRBJ2-5, is KAGVTQTPRYLIKTRGQQVTLSCSPISGHRSVSWYQQTPGQGLQFLFEYFSETQRNKGNFPGRFSGRQFSNSRSEMNVSTLELGDSALYLCASSFGVSETQYFGPGTRLLVL.

In its sample, this clonotype was seen a few times. This sequence joins TRBV2 and TRBJ1-6; D uncertain. The V gene's germline CDR1 is SNHLY and CDR2 FYNNEI. The CDR3 length is 14 residues. V dropped 8 bases and J dropped 0 bases, with 8 bases sitting between them. CDR3 coding DNA: TGTGCCAGCGATAAGAGCTCCTATAATTCACCCCTCCACTTT. As protein: CASDKSSYNSPLHF. Combining the CDR3 with reference TRBV2 and TRBJ1-6 gives the whole variable domain EPEVTQTPSHQVTQMGQEVILRCVPISNHLYFYWYRQILGQKVEFLVSFYNNEISEKSEIFDDQFSVERPDGSNFTLKIRSTKLEDSAMYFCASDKSSYNSPLHFGNGTRLTVT.

The chain recombines TRBV20-1 with TRBJ1-3; 8 bases match TRBD1. The CDR3 totals 13 residues. Trimming removed 2 bases from V and 4 bases from J; junction bases left unmatched: 1. Looked up from germline, CDR1 is DFQATT and CDR2 is SNEGSKA (reference sequence). CDR3 region: CSARWTGGNTIYF. The CDR3 coding sequence is TGCAGTGCTAGATGGACAGGGGGAAACACCATATATTTT.

In its sample, this clonotype was seen many times. The V gene is TRBV12-3 or TRBV12-4, the J gene TRBJ1-2; TRBD1 matches at 7 bases. With 5 bases clipped from V and 8 bases from J, the junction kept 20 bases outside the gene matches. CDR3 length equals 17 residues. CDR3 nucleotide sequence: TGTGCCAGCAGTCCGCGACAGGGAAAAAAGAGTTATGCCGGCTACACCTTC. Translated, it gives CASSPRQGKKSYAGYTF.

This clonotype was counted many times. This chain uses TRBV6-1 with TRBJ1-1; D call uncertain. The CDR3 covers 13 residues. Germline loops: CDR1 MNHNS, CDR2 SASEGT. Trimming removed 8 bases from V and 10 bases from J, with 20 bases in between. CDR3 bases: TGTGCCAGCCGAGGGAAGCCTGTGCAAGGAGCTTTCTTT. Translated: CASRGKPVQGAFF.

This clonotype occurred many times. V usage is TRBV2 and J usage is TRBJ2-3; no clear D gene. The V gene's germline CDR1 is SNHLY and CDR2 FYNNEI. The CDR3 runs to 13 residues. The germline V and J ends were trimmed by 4 bases and 2 bases, with 7 bases remaining between them. Written as DNA, the CDR3 is TGTGCCAGCAGTGTCTCTAACACAGATACGCAGTATTTT. This sequence encodes CASSVSNTDTQYF. Full variable domain (missing parts from reference TRBV2 and TRBJ2-3): EPEVTQTPSHQVTQMGQEVILRCVPISNHLYFYWYRQILGQKVEFLVSFYNNEISEKSEIFDDQFSVERPDGSNFTLKIRSTKLEDSAMYFCASSVSNTDTQYFGPGTRLTVL.

This sequence joins TRBV28 and TRBJ1-5; a possible D gene is TRBD1 (6 bases). CDR3 length: 15 amino acids. Trimming stripped 6 bases from V and 2 bases from J, with 14 bases between. The V gene's germline CDR1 is MDHEN and CDR2 SYDVKM. The CDR3 protein is CASRSRGFGNQPQHF. The CDR3, as DNA: TGTGCCAGCAGAAGCAGGGGATTCGGCAATCAGCCCCAGCATTTT.